This is a list of T cell receptor beta chains from one sample in a study of T cell responses to AZD1222 COVID-19 vaccine. Libraries were prepared by immunoSEQ multiplex PCR; TCRdb keeps only in-frame clonotypes and omits some of them. The sample consists of about 120,000 clones, 90% to 95% of them appearing once. This specimen was peripheral blood, taken on day 0 of AZD1222 vaccination. The receptors were gathered from an adult in good health. Both conserved end residues are part of each CDR3. A D gene is named only where the DNA matches it firmly.

cdr3_length	d_call	j_call	v_call	cdr3_nt	cdr3_aa
12	.	TRBJ2-1	TRBV28	TGTGCCAGCAGTTTTTTCTTCTATGAGCAGTTCTTC	CASSFFFYEQFF
17	TRBD2	TRBJ2-7	TRBV18	TGTGCCAGCTCACCCATGACGACTAGCGGACCCTCCTACGAGCAGTACTTC	CASSPMTTSGPSYEQYF
17	.	TRBJ2-3	TRBV9	TGTGCCAGCAGCGTAAGAGGAGGACGGGGAAGCACAGATACGCAGTATTTT	CASSVRGGRGSTDTQYF
15	TRBD2	TRBJ2-2	TRBV9	TGTGCCAGCAGCGCTAGCGGGGGGGCCGCCGGGGAGCTGTTTTTT	CASSASGGAAGELFF
13	.	TRBJ2-7	TRBV27	TGTGCCAGCAGTTTCGGTGCCTCCTACGAGCAGTACTTC	CASSFGASYEQYF
14	.	TRBJ2-1	TRBV27	TGTGCCAGCACCCCGGGGATCTTCTTCGCTGAGCAGTTCTTC	CASTPGIFFAEQFF
13	.	TRBJ1-4	TRBV29-1	TGCAGCGTTGCTCGACGGCTTGGTGAAAAACTGTTTTTT	CSVARRLGEKLFF
19	TRBD1	TRBJ1-6	TRBV4-2	TGTGCCAGCAGCCAAGACCGCCGGGACAGGGGGCGGAGTGGATCACCCCTCCACTTT	CASSQDRRDRGRSGSPLHF
15	TRBD1	TRBJ2-7	TRBV5-1	TGCGCCAGCAGCTCGGGACAGGGTGGGATATACGAGCAGTACTTC	CASSSGQGGIYEQYF
17	.	TRBJ2-2	TRBV7-6	TGTGCCAGCAGCTTAGGGGCTACAGGGATGTCCACCGGGGAGCTGTTTTTT	CASSLGATGMSTGELFF
14	TRBD1	TRBJ1-4	TRBV10-3	TGTGCCATCAGGGAGGGACAGGGGGACGAAAAACTGTTTTTT	CAIREGQGDEKLFF
16	.	TRBJ1-2	TRBV23-1	TGCGCCAGCAGTCAACATCTACACAAAGGGAACTATGGCTACACCTTC	CASSQHLHKGNYGYTF
18	.	TRBJ2-1	TRBV7-8	TGTGCCAGCAGCTTAGTAGGGGGATGGCAGGGGAGGTCCAATGAGCAGTTCTTC	CASSLVGGWQGRSNEQFF
14	TRBD1	TRBJ1-4	TRBV19	TGTGCCAGTAGCCCGGGACAGAGTAATGAAAAACTGTTTTTT	CASSPGQSNEKLFF
14	.	TRBJ1-1	TRBV24-1	TGTGCCACCAGTGGCAAGGGGGGCAACACTGAAGCTTTCTTT	CATSGKGGNTEAFF
12	.	TRBJ1-2	TRBV9	TGTGCCAGCAGCCCAGGATTCGATGGCTACACCTTC	CASSPGFDGYTF
16	.	TRBJ1-6	TRBV18	TGTGCCAGCTCACGGGACCAGCCGCCGATTAATTCACCCCTCCACTTT	CASSRDQPPINSPLHF
16	TRBD1	TRBJ1-6	TRBV9	TGTGCCAGCAGCGTCGCGGGACAGACTTATAATTCACCCCTCCACTTT	CASSVAGQTYNSPLHF
13	.	TRBJ2-2	TRBV11-1	TGTGCCAGCAGCTTAATGGGGACCGGGGAGCTGTTTTTT	CASSLMGTGELFF
13	.	TRBJ2-7	TRBV2	TGTGCCAGCAGTGGGCAGCTCTTCTACGAGCAGTACTTC	CASSGQLFYEQYF
14	TRBD1	TRBJ1-2	TRBV27	TGTGCCAGCAGTCCCCAGACAGGGGACTATGGCTACACCTTC	CASSPQTGDYGYTF
14	TRBD1	TRBJ1-4	TRBV7-8	TGTGCCACAGGGAGGGGACAGGGGAATGAAAAACTGTTTTTT	CATGRGQGNEKLFF
14	.	TRBJ2-1	TRBV6-4	TGTGCCAGCAGTAGTGGAGACTCCTACAATGAGCAGTTCTTC	CASSSGDSYNEQFF
15	TRBD1	TRBJ2-7	TRBV11-2	TGTGCCAGCAGCATAGGACAGGTCAAAACCTACGAGCAGTACTTC	CASSIGQVKTYEQYF
13	.	TRBJ2-3	TRBV5-1	TGCGCCAGCAGCGCCCTAGATTCGAATACGCAGTATTTT	CASSALDSNTQYF
13	.	TRBJ2-5	TRBV6-1	TGTGCCAGCAGTGAGTGGAGAGGACAGACCCAGTACTTC	CASSEWRGQTQYF
17	TRBD1	TRBJ2-7	TRBV14	TGTGCCAGCAGCCTATCTAAAACCGGGACAGGGTCCTACGAGCAGTACTTC	CASSLSKTGTGSYEQYF
13	.	TRBJ2-5	TRBV18	TGTGCCAGCTCACCACGGGGGCAAGAGACCCAGTACTTC	CASSPRGQETQYF
14	TRBD1	TRBJ2-2	TRBV7-2	TGTGCCAGCAGCTCACAGGGGTACACCGGGGAGCTGTTTTTT	CASSSQGYTGELFF
15	.	TRBJ1-6	TRBV6-5	TGTGCCAGCAGTTACTCTAGGGACAAATGGTCACCCCTCCACTTT	CASSYSRDKWSPLHF
13	.	TRBJ1-1	TRBV9	TGTGCCAGCACGGGGGGTTTGGGCACTGAAGCTTTCTTT	CASTGGLGTEAFF
14	TRBD1	TRBJ1-2	TRBV4-1	TGCGCCAGCAGCCATCTGACAGGGACGCATGGCTACACCTTC	CASSHLTGTHGYTF